This passage covers 22 T cell receptor beta chains from one sample sequenced in a study of blood T cell repertoires in COVID-19. The repertoire was sequenced with immunoSEQ multiplex PCR; TCRdb's copy has only in-frame clones and lacks some. The data show some 200,000 clones, 70% to 90% seen once. Material for sequencing was peripheral blood. Receptor source: a man aged 50 to 60 with COVID-19, enrolled during active disease.

The genes are TRBV15 and TRBJ2-7; weak D call: TRBD2 (7 bases). Trimming pared 2 bases from V and 5 bases from J, leaving 16 bases between. Germline values: CDR1 LNHNV, CDR2 YYDKDF (reference sequence). This CDR3 region has 15 residues. In nucleotides, the CDR3 is TGTGCCACCAGCAGAAGGGGGGGCTCCTACCACGAGCAGTACTTC. Amino acid sequence: CATSRRGGSYHEQYF.

The chain uses TRBV6-2 or TRBV6-3 and TRBJ1-2; TRBD1 aligns across 9 bases. This CDR3 spans 13 amino acids. With 5 bases clipped from V and 3 bases from J, the junction kept 1 base outside the gene matches. Germline lookup yields CDR1 MNHEY and CDR2 SVGEGT. The CDR3 is CASSRTGDYGYTF. CDR3 sequence (DNA): TGTGCCAGCAGTCGGACAGGGGACTATGGCTACACCTTC.

The rearrangement links TRBV28 to TRBJ1-1, with D possibly being TRBD1 (5 bases). From germline, CDR1 is MDHEN and CDR2 SYDVKM. The V gene lost 7 bases and the J gene lost 4 bases, with 13 bases spanning the gap. The CDR3 is 13 residues long. This chain's CDR3 is CASTLPGGTEAFF. The CDR3 DNA follows: TGTGCCAGCACCTTGCCGGGGGGCACTGAAGCTTTCTTT.

The CDR3 protein is CASSVLLGGSGSTGELFF. The CDR3 DNA reads as TGTGCCAGCAGCGTTCTTTTGGGAGGTAGCGGGAGCACCGGGGAGCTGTTTTTT. V usage is TRBV9 and J usage is TRBJ2-2; 9 positions match TRBD2. V lost 2 bases to trimming and J lost 4 bases; unmatched junction nucleotides: 12. This CDR3 has 18 residues. Germline CDR1 is SGDLS and CDR2 is YYNGEE.

The genes are TRBV7-9 and TRBJ1-4; 7 bases fit TRBD1. With V trimmed by 4 bases and J by 4 bases, 6 bases remained unmatched. This CDR3 region has 15 residues. Germline V gene sequence: CDR1 SEHNR, CDR2 FQNEAQ (reference sequence). CDR3 DNA: TGTGCCAGCAGCTCTATCCGGGACAGTAATGAAAAACTGTTTTTT. Its translation is CASSSIRDSNEKLFF.

V is TRBV2 and J is TRBJ1-5; D is ambiguous. Trimming took 8 bases from V and 0 from J, leaving 5 bases between them. There are 12 residues in the CDR3. In germline, CDR1 is SNHLY, CDR2 FYNNEI. The CDR3 sequence is CASADSNQPQHF. The DNA of the CDR3 is TGTGCCAGCGCGGATAGCAATCAGCCCCAGCATTTT.

The chain joins TRBV19 to TRBJ2-2; perhaps TRBD1 as D (6 bases). Trimming stripped 5 bases from V and 6 bases from J, with 13 bases between. This CDR3 has 14 residues. CDR1 is LNHDA, CDR2 SQIVND, per germline (reference sequence). CDR3 region: CASSQGRGSGELFF. CDR3 nucleotides: TGTGCCAGTAGTCAGGGCAGGGGATCCGGGGAGCTGTTTTTT.

The rearrangement uses TRBV28 and TRBJ1-1; 8 nucleotides align to TRBD1. Germline trimming cut 5 bases from V and 7 bases from J; bases unmatched to any gene: 9. Germline lookup yields CDR1 MDHEN and CDR2 SYDVKM. The CDR3 is 14 amino acids. In DNA form, the CDR3 reads TGTGCCAGCAGTGTACAGGGGGTAGTGGGTGAAGCTTTCTTT. This gives the protein CASSVQGVVGEAFF. Full variable domain (rest looked up from reference TRBV28 and TRBJ1-1): DVKVTQSSRYLVKRTGEKVFLECVQDMDHENMFWYRQDPGLGLRLIYFSYDVKMKEKGDIPEGYSVSREKKERFSLILESASTNQTSMYLCASSVQGVVGEAFFGQGTRLTVV.

V is TRBV29-1 and J is TRBJ2-3; D may be TRBD2 (7 bases). Germline V gene lookup returns CDR1 SQVTM and CDR2 ANQGSEA. Trimming took 4 bases from V and 0 from J, leaving 11 bases between them. The CDR3 spans 14 residues. CDR3 region: CSVAAGASTDTQYF. As DNA, the CDR3 is TGCAGCGTTGCCGCGGGGGCTAGCACAGATACGCAGTATTTT.

This chain joins TRBV7-9 and TRBJ2-3, with 7 bases identical to TRBD1. The CDR3 is made up of 15 amino acids. The V gene end was trimmed by 4 bases and the J gene end by 3 bases; junction bases not matched to a gene: 7. Germline CDR1 is SEHNR and CDR2 is FQNEAQ (reference sequence). DNA for the CDR3: TGTGCCAGCAGCTACGCCGGGACAGAAACAGATACGCAGTATTTT. It codes for CASSYAGTETDTQYF.

The chain couples TRBV5-4 to TRBJ2-7; TRBD1 agrees at 11 bases. Trimming at V came to 4 bases and at J to 2 bases, leaving 5 bases not matched to a gene. Germline V gives CDR1 SGHNT, CDR2 YYREEE (reference sequence). This CDR3 has 15 residues. The DNA of the CDR3 is TGTGCCAGCAGCCAGGACAGGGGGCGAGCCTACGAGCAGTACTTC. It translates to CASSQDRGRAYEQYF.

This clone was seen just once. The chain recombines TRBV18 with TRBJ2-3; D perhaps matches TRBD1 (6 bases). Trimming pared 3 bases from V and 3 bases from J, leaving 13 bases between. This CDR3 comprises 15 residues. The germline gives CDR1 KGHSH, CDR2 LQKENI. CDR3 residues: CASSPQGQATDTQYF. The CDR3 nucleotides read TGTGCCAGCTCACCGCAGGGACAAGCTACAGATACGCAGTATTTT.

The rearrangement links TRBV5-5 to TRBJ2-7; 9 bases fit TRBD1. Looked up from germline, CDR1 is SGHKS and CDR2 is YYEKEE (reference sequence). The CDR3 totals 15 residues. The V and J ends lost 4 bases and 3 bases, in that order; junction bases with no gene match: 8. The CDR3 coding sequence is TGTGCCAGCAGCCCCGCCGGGACAGGGATCTACGAGCAGTACTTC. This codes for CASSPAGTGIYEQYF.

The chain employs TRBV18 and TRBJ2-5; 14 nucleotides agree with TRBD2. There are 18 residues in the CDR3. V dropped 0 bases and J dropped 4; count of bases not matched to a gene: 7. In germline, CDR1 is KGHSH, CDR2 LQKENI. CDR3 region: CASSPPETSGRAGETQYF. As DNA, the CDR3 is TGTGCCAGCTCACCACCTGAGACTAGCGGGAGGGCCGGAGAGACCCAGTACTTC.

Concerning this clone: The sample holds other DNA sequences that translate to the same CDR3. The genes are TRBV3-1 (or the pseudogene TRBV3-2) and TRBJ1-2; no clear D gene. Trimming removed 1 base from V and 2 bases from J, with 8 bases in between. This CDR3 has 14 residues. From germline, CDR1 is LGHDT and CDR2 YNNKEL (reference sequence). The CDR3 sequence is CASSQGQKNYGYTF. DNA for the CDR3: TGTGCCAGCAGCCAAGGGCAGAAGAACTATGGCTACACCTTC.

Note on this clone: The sample has other DNA sequences that encode this CDR3 too. This chain connects TRBV7-2 to TRBJ1-1; D might be TRBD1 (6 bases). V dropped 6 bases and J dropped 5 bases, with 13 bases sitting between them. The length of the CDR3 is 13 residues. Germline V lookup: CDR1 SGHTA, CDR2 FQGNSA. Here the CDR3 reads CASSSQGSTEAFF. Written as DNA, the CDR3 is TGTGCCAGCAGTTCTCAGGGGTCAACTGAAGCTTTCTTT.

The chain has TRBV7-2 and TRBJ1-1, with TRBD1 matching over 8 bases. CDR1 is SGHTA, CDR2 FQGNSA, per germline. The CDR3 sequence is 15 residues long. The V gene end was trimmed by 2 bases and the J gene end by 1 base; junction bases not matched to a gene: 3. The CDR3 DNA sequence: TGTGCCAGCAGCTTACAACAGGGGGGGAACACTGAAGCTTTCTTT. This sequence encodes CASSLQQGGNTEAFF.

This clone appeared once. J is TRBJ2-1 and V is TRBV6-4, with 7 bases aligning to TRBD1. V gave up 5 bases and J gave up 4 bases; unmatched junction bases: 11. CDR1 and CDR2 from the germline V gene are MRHNA and SNTAGT. The CDR3 has 16 residues. In DNA, the CDR3 is TGTGCCAGCAGTCGACAGGGATCCGCCCCTTACAATGAGCAGTTCTTC. This encodes CASSRQGSAPYNEQFF.

V is TRBV2 and J is TRBJ2-3; TRBD1 agrees at 7 bases. The germline V gene encodes CDR1 SNHLY and CDR2 FYNNEI. This CDR3 comprises 15 residues. The junction had 10 bases not matched to a gene; V was cut back by 10 bases and J by 0 bases. DNA of the CDR3: TGTGCCATCAGGGGACAGACCCTTAGCACAGATACGCAGTATTTT. Amino acids: CAIRGQTLSTDTQYF.

The gene calls are TRBV19 and TRBJ2-2; D is possibly TRBD1 (5 bases). Trimming removed 9 bases from V and 2 bases from J, with 10 bases in between. Germline loops: CDR1 LNHDA, CDR2 SQIVND (reference sequence). This CDR3 is 13 amino acids long. DNA of the CDR3: TGTGCCAGCCTGGACACTAACACCGGGGAGCTGTTTTTT. Amino acids: CASLDTNTGELFF.

This clone has just one count. The chain is built from TRBV29-1 and TRBJ1-1; D might be TRBD1 (6 bases). V was cut by 2 bases and J by 4 bases, with 17 bases left in between. The germline V gene encodes CDR1 SQVTM and CDR2 ANQGSEA. The CDR3 contains 15 residues. Here the CDR3 DNA reads TGCAGCGTTGAAAATTTCTTGGCAGGGGTCACTGAAGCTTTCTTT. This translates into CSVENFLAGVTEAFF.

The chain joins TRBV10-1 to TRBJ2-3; D unclear. The V gene lost 3 bases and the J gene lost 0 bases, with 10 bases spanning the gap. The CDR3 extends over 15 amino acids. From germline, CDR1 is WNHNN and CDR2 SYGVQD (reference sequence). Here the CDR3 reads CASSDGGPSTDTQYF. The CDR3, as DNA: TGCGCCAGCAGTGACGGCGGTCCGAGCACAGATACGCAGTATTTT.